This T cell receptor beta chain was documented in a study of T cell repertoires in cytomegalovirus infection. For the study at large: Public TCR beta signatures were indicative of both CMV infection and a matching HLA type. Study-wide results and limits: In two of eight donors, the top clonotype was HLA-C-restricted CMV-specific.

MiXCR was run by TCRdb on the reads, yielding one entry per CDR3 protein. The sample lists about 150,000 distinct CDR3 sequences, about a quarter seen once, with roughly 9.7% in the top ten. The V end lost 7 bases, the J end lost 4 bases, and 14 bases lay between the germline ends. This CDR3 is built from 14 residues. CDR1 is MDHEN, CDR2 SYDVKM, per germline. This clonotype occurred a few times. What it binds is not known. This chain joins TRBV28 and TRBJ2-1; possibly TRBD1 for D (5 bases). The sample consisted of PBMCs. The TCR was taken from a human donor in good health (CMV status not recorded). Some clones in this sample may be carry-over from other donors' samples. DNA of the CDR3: TGTGCCAGCATGCAGGGTCCTTTATACAATGAGCAGTTCTTC. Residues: CASMQGPLYNEQFF.